This T cell receptor beta chain was captured by sequencing in a study of CD8 T cells in ankylosing spondylitis. This CDR3 has 15 amino acids. In germline, CDR1 is SGDLS, CDR2 YYNGEE. V lost 3 bases, J lost 4 bases, and 16 bases lay in between. To note about this clonotype: The antigen is undetermined.

TCRdb passed the 5' RACE reads through MiXCR, listing each CDR3 protein once. The data contain 250,000 to 350,000 distinct CDR3 sequences, roughly 20% of them seen just once; the ten biggest clones take up around 7.8%. Study findings and constraints: Clones that were linked to disease were CD8+ and were relatively rare in peripheral blood. Seemingly characteristic of ankylosing spondylitis blood was a TCR beta motif consisting of under ten highly homologous variants. From matched ankylosing spondylitis synovial fluid, disease-linked clones were reportedly recovered at significantly enriched levels.

This clonotype was obtained from a male donor with ankylosing spondylitis or in good health (not recorded which). The V and J genes are TRBV9 and TRBJ1-2; perhaps TRBD1 as D (6 bases). Material: blood, either unsorted or a sorted T cell fraction (not recorded which). CDR3 sequence reads: CASSGVGNRVYGYTF. For the CDR3, the DNA is TGTGCCAGCAGCGGGGTTGGAAACAGGGTCTATGGCTACACCTTC.